These 13 T cell receptor beta chains share one sample of origin, sequenced in a study of blood T cell repertoires in COVID-19. Some clones are missing from TCRdb's copy, which holds only in-frame ones; the method was immunoSEQ multiplex PCR. The sample has more than 85,000 clones, about 85% seen once. Sample: peripheral blood. These receptors were obtained from a man aged 80 or over with acute or convalescent COVID-19.

The chain combines TRBV3-1 (or the pseudogene TRBV3-2) with TRBJ1-6; D might be TRBD1 (5 bases). The CDR3 has 16 amino acids. Trimming removed 4 bases from V and 6 bases from J, with 16 bases in between. The germline CDR1 and CDR2 sequences are LGHDT and YNNKEL (reference sequence). The CDR3 nucleotides read TGTGCCAGCAGCCGGCCAGCAGGGAGGCTTAATTCACCCCTCCACTTT. It translates to CASSRPAGRLNSPLHF.

The chain uses TRBV19 and TRBJ2-7; 9 positions match TRBD2. Germline V lookup: CDR1 LNHDA, CDR2 SQIVND (reference sequence). V gave up 7 bases and J gave up 1 base; unmatched junction bases: 2. The CDR3 extends over 13 amino acids. CDR3 region: CASTRGGSYEQYF. Here the CDR3 DNA reads TGTGCCAGTACGCGGGGGGGATCCTACGAGCAGTACTTC. The whole variable domain, remainder taken from reference TRBV19 and TRBJ2-7, is DGGITQSPKYLFRKEGQNVTLSCEQNLNHDAMYWYRQDPGQGLRLIYYSQIVNDFQKGDIAEGYSVSREKKESFPLTVTSAQKNPTAFYLCASTRGGSYEQYFGPGTRLTVT.

CDR3 in amino acids: CASSLVGTGGFGEQFF. In DNA form, the CDR3 reads TGCGCCAGCAGCTTGGTAGGGACAGGGGGCTTTGGTGAGCAGTTCTTC. The gene calls are TRBV5-1 and TRBJ2-1, with 12 bases matching TRBD1. CDR3 length: 16 residues. Germline V CDR1 and CDR2: SGHRS, YFSETQ. Losses at the gene ends were 0 bases for V and 9 bases for J; bases not matched to a gene: 7.

The chain joins TRBV24-1 to TRBJ2-7; no firm D call. V was shortened by 5 bases and J by 2 bases, with 15 bases between the two germline ends. CDR1 KGHDR and CDR2 SFDVKD come from the germline V gene. The CDR3 loop spans 15 amino acids. The CDR3 loop is CATSAKEKATYEQYF. The CDR3 DNA reads TGTGCCACCAGTGCAAAAGAAAAAGCAACCTACGAGCAGTACTTC.

In this sample, this clone turned up once. The chain employs TRBV28 and TRBJ1-5, with 7 positions matching TRBD1. The CDR3 sequence is 17 residues long. The trim removed 4 bases at V and 0 bases at J, leaving 9 bases unmatched. Germline CDR1 and CDR2: MDHEN and SYDVKM. CDR3 nucleotide sequence: TGTGCCAGCAGTTCACTCACGACAGGGTTTAGCAATCAGCCCCAGCATTTT. It codes for CASSSLTTGFSNQPQHF.

V and J are TRBV3-1 (or the pseudogene TRBV3-2) and TRBJ2-3; perhaps TRBD2 as D (6 bases). Trimming cost V 0 bases and J 2 bases, with 9 bases left between them. The CDR3 is 15 residues long. Germline V lookup: CDR1 LGHDT, CDR2 YNNKEL (reference sequence). In DNA, the CDR3 is TGTGCCAGCAGCCAAGATGGAGGGTTCACAGATACGCAGTATTTT. Encoded protein: CASSQDGGFTDTQYF.

J is TRBJ2-7 and V is TRBV3-1 (or the pseudogene TRBV3-2); 9 bases are shared with TRBD2. CDR3 length: 14 amino acids. Germline-derived CDR1 and CDR2 are LGHDT and YNNKEL (reference sequence). The trim removed 2 bases at V and 6 bases at J, leaving 5 bases unmatched. The CDR3 protein is CASSQLSAGGEQYF. The CDR3 DNA is TGTGCCAGCAGCCAACTCTCAGCGGGAGGCGAGCAGTACTTC.

This clone has more than one count but fewer than ten. The gene calls are TRBV5-3 and TRBJ1-1; D ambiguous. TRBV5-3 is identified as an open reading frame with a role that is uncertain. V dropped 1 base and J dropped 1 base, with 11 bases sitting between them. The CDR3 totals 15 residues. Here the CDR3 reads CARSLRFQANTEAFF. CDR3 sequence (DNA): TGTGCCAGAAGCTTGAGGTTCCAGGCGAACACTGAAGCTTTCTTT.

CDR3 DNA: TGTGCCAGCAGGGAAGGGAGTACACTTACCGGGGAGCTGTTTTTT. Amino acid sequence: CASREGSTLTGELFF. The gene calls are TRBV13 and TRBJ2-2; D perhaps matches TRBD2 (5 bases). The CDR3 loop spans 15 amino acids. V was shortened by 6 bases and J by 5 bases, with 16 bases between the two germline ends. CDR1 and CDR2 from the germline V gene are PRHDT and FYEKMQ (reference sequence).

The chain uses TRBV6-5 and TRBJ1-1; D is ambiguous. V was trimmed by 5 bases and J by 5 bases, leaving 15 bases between them. The CDR3 contains 14 residues. CDR1 is MNHEY, CDR2 SVGAGI, per germline. The CDR3 spells CASSTPGLLTEAFF. The CDR3, as DNA: TGTGCCAGCAGTACACCGGGTCTCCTTACTGAAGCTTTCTTT.

This chain connects TRBV7-2 to TRBJ2-1, with TRBD2 matching 7 bases. J gave up 0 bases and V 3 bases, and 5 bases lay outside the gene matches. This CDR3 contains 16 residues. The germline V gene encodes CDR1 SGHTA and CDR2 FQGNSA. CDR3 nucleotide sequence: TGTGCCAGCAGCTTCCGCGGGAGTAGCTCCTACAATGAGCAGTTCTTC. Its translation: CASSFRGSSSYNEQFF.

The rearrangement uses TRBV5-5 and TRBJ2-1; the D gene is possibly TRBD2 (7 bases). Germline CDR1 SGHKS, CDR2 YYEKEE (reference sequence). This CDR3 comprises 15 residues. Deletions cut 0 bases from V and 9 bases from J, with 16 bases between. The CDR3 is CASSLVGGGPGEQFF. DNA of the CDR3: TGTGCCAGCAGCTTGGTAGGGGGAGGGCCAGGTGAGCAGTTCTTC.

The chain is built from TRBV19 and TRBJ2-1; D ambiguous. The CDR3 is made up of 14 amino acids. From germline, CDR1 is LNHDA and CDR2 SQIVND (reference sequence). With 4 bases removed from V and 0 bases from J, the gap between germline ends came to 7 bases. The chain's CDR3 is CASSNPSSYNEQFF. DNA for the CDR3: TGTGCCAGTAGTAACCCGAGCTCCTACAATGAGCAGTTCTTC.